A single count supports the clone carrying this T cell receptor beta chain. Antigen: not known. The data are from a study of shared clonotypes between healthy human individuals. Findings and caveats of the study: Generation probability values for non-shared clonotypes were lower than those for clonotypes shared by all four donors.

The CDR3 loop spans 14 amino acids. With V trimmed by 6 bases and J by 0 bases, 4 bases remained unmatched. Germline V gene data show CDR1 as SNHLY and CDR2 as FYNNEI. Genomic DNA of every subset was divided equally among multiple immunoSEQ plates. Each sorted subset replicate got 200 ng genomic DNA, roughly 30,000 genomes. Only in-frame clones appear in the TCRdb table, and some are missing; sequencing was by immunoSEQ multiplex PCR. The sample carries 330,000 or so clones, roughly 80% recorded once. V and J are TRBV2 and TRBJ1-1; 7 bases are shared with TRBD1. Sequencing used memory CD4+ T cells sorted from blood. The subset was: CD45RA-negative fraction. This clonotype was sampled from a man aged 25-45 years in good health. The CDR3: CASRRDSLNTEAFF. CDR3 in DNA: TGTGCCAGCAGGAGGGACAGCTTGAACACTGAAGCTTTCTTT. Drawing the rest from reference TRBV2 and TRBJ1-1, the complete variable domain is EPEVTQTPSHQVTQMGQEVILRCVPISNHLYFYWYRQILGQKVEFLVSFYNNEISEKSEIFDDQFSVERPDGSNFTLKIRSTKLEDSAMYFCASRRDSLNTEAFFGQGTRLTVV.